This T cell receptor beta chain is drawn from a study of CXCR3-negative and CXCR3-positive naive CD8 T cells (dated by TCRdb to the late 2010s). Background on the whole study: In total, 130 million to 150 million TRB reads were obtained, which works out to roughly 1.5 +/- 0.3 million reads per library. Naive subsets from a handful of donors and memory cells from 3 donors were included in the TRBV-TRBJ cluster analysis. Diversity and physicochemical repertoire analyses were performed on about eleven donors pooled from two independent experiments. The paper's findings and limits, for the study overall: CXCR3 expression partially decreased after cryopreservation, so most assays used freshly isolated PBMCs. Because surface CD5, which is linked to self-reactivity in mice, was comparable between the naive subsets, TCR interaction strength was also inferred from TRB CDR3 physicochemical properties. Naive CXCR3-negative and CXCR3-positive cells from the same donor showed similar TRBV-TRBJ usage, whereas memory cells showed distinct patterns. Repertoire diversity was comparably high in both naive subsets but much lower in memory CD8+ T cells.

From a lookup of the germline V gene, CDR1 and CDR2 are KGHDR and SFDVKD. Counted from cysteine to phenylalanine, this CDR3 has 15 amino acids. DNA is not on record. Each CD8+ T cell subset was flow-sorted in triplicate, and 250,000 to 350,000 cells per subset were placed directly into RLT lysis buffer. Standard density gradient centrifugation was used to isolate peripheral blood mononuclear cells from buffy coats. An RNeasy Mini Kit was used to extract total RNA from the sorted cells. Instrument used: NextSeq 550. The Human TCR Profiling Kit (MiLaboratory) was used to make UMI-labeled 5' RACE TRB cDNA libraries. cDNA synthesis used the entire amount of extracted RNA, and PCR amplification then used the entire amount of cDNA produced. The libraries were made side by side, with each library going through the same number of PCR cycles. As for how the authors treated the data: MIGEC and MiXCR extracted about 53,000 +/- 10,000 unique UMI-labeled TRB cDNA molecules per library, requiring at least two reads per UMI. An average of around 40,000 +/- 10,000 functional in-frame TRB CDR3 nucleotide clonotypes without stop codons was found per library. Diversity metrics, including normalized Shannon-Wiener and Chao1, were computed in VDJtools after downsampling to 5000 UMI-labeled TRB molecules per sample. For the central five CDR3 residues, VDJtools calculated physicochemical properties weighted by clonotype size, namely interaction energy, strength, volume and Kidera factor 4. One entry per CDR3 protein sequence results from the TCRdb reprocessing of the reads, with DNA left out. These V and J calls derive from TCRdb rather than the authors' analysis. This specimen's table enumerates about 48,000 distinct CDR3 sequences. The biggest ten clones account for 14% to 15% of the sample.

Comments on this clonotype: Its antigen is not yet known.

Input material: memory CD8+ T cells from blood. Per the publication, the cell subset or site label means: conventional CD8+ memory T cells (TMEM), sorted as controls. The receptor was isolated from a human donor in good health. Some clones in this sample may be carry-over from other donors' samples. Recombination linked TRBV24-1 to TRBJ2-3; TCRdb's D call, TRBD2, is unchecked because there is no DNA. CDR3 reads: CATSDLLAGTDTQYF.